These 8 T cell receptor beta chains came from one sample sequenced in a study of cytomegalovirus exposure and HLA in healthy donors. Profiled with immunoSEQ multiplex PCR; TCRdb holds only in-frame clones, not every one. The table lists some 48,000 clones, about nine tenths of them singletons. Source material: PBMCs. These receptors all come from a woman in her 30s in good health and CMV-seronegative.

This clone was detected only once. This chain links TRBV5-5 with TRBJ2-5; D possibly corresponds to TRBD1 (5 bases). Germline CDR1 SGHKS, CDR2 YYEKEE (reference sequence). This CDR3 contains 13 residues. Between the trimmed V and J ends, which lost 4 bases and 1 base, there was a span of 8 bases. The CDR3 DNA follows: TGTGCCAGCAGCCAGGGCTTCCAAGAGACCCAGTACTTC. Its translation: CASSQGFQETQYF.

The DNA of the CDR3 is TGCGCCAGCAGCCCCAGCGGGAAGGCAGATACGCAGTATTTT. Translated: CASSPSGKADTQYF. The V call is TRBV5-1, the J call TRBJ2-3, with 7 bases matching TRBD2. Germline values: CDR1 SGHRS, CDR2 YFSETQ. This CDR3 region has 14 residues. The V and J ends lost 4 bases and 4 bases, in that order; junction bases with no gene match: 6.

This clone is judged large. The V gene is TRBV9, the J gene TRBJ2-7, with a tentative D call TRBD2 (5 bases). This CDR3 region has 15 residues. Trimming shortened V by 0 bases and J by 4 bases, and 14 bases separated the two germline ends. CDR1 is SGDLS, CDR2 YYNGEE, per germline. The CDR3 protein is CASSVDGDHPYEQYF. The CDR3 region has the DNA TGTGCCAGCAGCGTAGACGGGGATCACCCGTACGAGCAGTACTTC.

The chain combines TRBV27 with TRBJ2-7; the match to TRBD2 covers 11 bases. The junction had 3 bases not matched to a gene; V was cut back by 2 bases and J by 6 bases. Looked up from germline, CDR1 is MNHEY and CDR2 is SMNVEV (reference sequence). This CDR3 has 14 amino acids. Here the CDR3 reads CASSLGLAGGEQYF. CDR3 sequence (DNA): TGTGCCAGCAGTTTAGGGCTAGCGGGAGGCGAGCAGTACTTC.

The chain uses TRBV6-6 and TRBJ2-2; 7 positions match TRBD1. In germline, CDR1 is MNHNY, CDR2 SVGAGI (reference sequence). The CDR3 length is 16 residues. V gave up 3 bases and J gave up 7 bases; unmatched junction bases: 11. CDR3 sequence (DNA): TGTGCCAGCAGTTATTATGGACGCTCAGGGGGCGGGGAGCTGTTTTTT. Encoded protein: CASSYYGRSGGGELFF.

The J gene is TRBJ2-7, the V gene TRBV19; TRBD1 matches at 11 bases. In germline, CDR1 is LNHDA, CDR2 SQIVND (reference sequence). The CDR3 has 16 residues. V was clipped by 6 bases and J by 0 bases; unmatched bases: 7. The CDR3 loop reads CASSRTGGLSSYEQYF. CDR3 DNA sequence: TGTGCCAGTAGCCGGACAGGGGGCTTGAGCTCCTACGAGCAGTACTTC.

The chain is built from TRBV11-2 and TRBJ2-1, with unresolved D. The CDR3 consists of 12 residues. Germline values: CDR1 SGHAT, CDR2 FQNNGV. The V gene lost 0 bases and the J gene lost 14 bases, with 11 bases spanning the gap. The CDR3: CASSLERGSKFF. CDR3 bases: TGTGCCAGCAGCTTAGAACGCGGTAGTAAGTTCTTC.

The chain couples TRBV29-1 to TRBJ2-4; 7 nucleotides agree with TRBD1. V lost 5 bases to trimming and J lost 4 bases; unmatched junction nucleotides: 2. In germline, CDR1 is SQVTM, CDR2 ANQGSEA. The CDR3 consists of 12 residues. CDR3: CSVMGQKNIQYF. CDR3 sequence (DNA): TGCAGCGTTATGGGACAGAAAAACATTCAGTACTTC.